The rows below give T cell receptor beta chains drawn from one sample of a study of molecular identifiers for immune sequencing clone quantification. TCRdb re-derived calls from the PCR reads in MiXCR, one entry per CDR3 protein. The sample has approximately 500,000 distinct CDR3 sequences, about 20% seen once; the top ten hold roughly 0.81%. Sequenced sample: naive CD8+ T cells from blood, with Jurkat cell RNA spiked in. Receptor source: a human donor in good health. Some libraries in this study had Jurkat cell RNA spiked in. Both conserved end residues are part of each CDR3. D genes are given only for firm matches. For some rows the clone size is stated as once, few or many, or as a class when expanded; others skip it.

TRBD2,TRBV19,TRBJ2-1,-,CASSIYGTSIEQFF,TGTGCCAGTAGTATATATGGGACTAGCATTGAGCAGTTCTTC
TRBD1,TRBV30,TRBJ1-1,few,CAWSSAGGGIPEAFF,TGTGCCTGGAGTTCAGCAGGGGGCGGGATACCTGAAGCTTTCTTT
-,TRBV30,TRBJ1-1,-,CAWSVVVYTEAFF,TGTGCCTGGAGTGTAGTGGTCTACACTGAAGCTTTCTTT
TRBD2,TRBV30,TRBJ2-3,few,CAWTSGSKDTQYF,TGTGCCTGGACTAGCGGCAGCAAAGATACGCAGTATTTT
-,TRBV7-9,TRBJ2-2,-,CASSQLPLTGELFF,TGTGCCAGCAGCCAGTTGCCGCTCACCGGGGAGCTGTTTTTT
TRBD1,TRBV4-3,TRBJ2-1,few,CASSQDAYRGNNEQFF,TGCGCCAGCAGCCAAGATGCGTACAGGGGGAACAATGAGCAGTTCTTC
TRBD1,TRBV28,TRBJ2-7,-,CASSATSGTDSYEQYF,TGTGCCAGCAGTGCCACCTCCGGGACAGACTCCTACGAGCAGTACTTC
-,TRBV7-9,TRBJ2-2,many,CASRYGPGELFF,TGTGCCAGCAGATATGGACCCGGGGAGCTGTTTTTT
-,TRBV5-5,TRBJ2-3,many,CASSLIGTHLDTQYF,TGTGCCAGCAGCTTGATTGGGACCCACCTGGATACGCAGTATTTT
-,TRBV27,TRBJ2-2,few,CASSFGGITGELFF,TGTGCCAGCAGTTTTGGAGGGATCACCGGGGAGCTGTTTTTT
-,TRBV19,TRBJ2-7,many,CASSSGLPYEQYF,TGTGCCAGTAGTAGCGGACTACCCTACGAGCAGTACTTC
-,TRBV5-1,TRBJ2-7,few,CASSLVGGLTYEQYF,TGCGCCAGCAGCTTGGTTGGGGGGCTAACCTACGAGCAGTACTTC
-,TRBV6-5,TRBJ2-5,many,CASSYSSSFQETQYF,TGTGCCAGCAGTTACTCTTCGTCCTTCCAAGAGACCCAGTACTTC
-,TRBV7-9,TRBJ1-4,many,CASSLGGQINEKLFF,TGTGCCAGCAGCTTGGGAGGACAGATTAATGAAAAACTGTTTTTT
-,TRBV5-8,TRBJ2-1,-,CASSLVPAEWGDEQFF,TGTGCCAGCAGCTTGGTCCCCGCAGAGTGGGGCGATGAGCAGTTCTTC
-,TRBV7-9,TRBJ2-7,many,CASSLAQGERKYEQYF,TGTGCCAGCAGCTTAGCGCAGGGTGAAAGGAAGTACGAGCAGTACTTC
-,TRBV27,TRBJ2-7,few,CASSLFGGVGSYEQYF,TGTGCCAGCAGTTTATTTGGTGGGGTCGGCAGCTACGAGCAGTACTTC
TRBD2,TRBV9,TRBJ2-1,-,CASSVSTGGPGEQFF,TGTGCCAGCAGCGTAAGTACGGGAGGGCCTGGTGAGCAGTTCTTC
-,TRBV27,TRBJ2-7,-,CASSLGQSNEQYF,TGTGCCAGCAGTTTAGGGCAGTCTAACGAGCAGTACTTC
-,TRBV6-5,TRBJ2-2,-,CASSYPGFGELFF,TGTGCCAGCAGTTATCCGGGTTTCGGGGAGCTGTTTTTT
-,TRBV30,TRBJ1-1,many,CAWTATQIEAFF,TGTGCCTGGACGGCTACCCAGATAGAAGCTTTCTTT
-,TRBV27,TRBJ2-5,many,CASSPGLKQETQYF,TGTGCCAGCAGTCCCGGACTCAAACAAGAGACCCAGTACTTC
-,TRBV7-6,TRBJ2-7,-,CASSLTPITTCEQYF,TGTGCCAGCAGCTTGACCCCTATCACTACCTGCGAGCAGTACTTC
-,TRBV4-1,TRBJ2-7,-,CASSQDQSYEQYF,TGCGCCAGCAGCCAAGACCAATCCTACGAGCAGTACTTC
-,TRBV5-6,TRBJ1-1,many,CASSLGPGWNTEAFF,TGTGCCAGCAGCTTGGGTCCAGGTTGGAACACTGAAGCTTTCTTT
TRBD1,TRBV13,TRBJ1-2,-,CASSLGGTGNGYTF,TGTGCCAGCAGCTTAGGGGGGACAGGGAATGGCTACACCTTC
-,TRBV7-2,TRBJ2-7,-,CASSLTGSFAYEQYF,TGTGCCAGCAGCTTAACCGGGTCCTTTGCCTACGAGCAGTACTTC
-,TRBV11-2,TRBJ2-3,many,CASSLHDSTDTQYF,TGTGCCAGCAGCTTGCACGACAGCACAGATACGCAGTATTTT
-,TRBV9,TRBJ2-5,few,CASSVGDILAGFQETQYF,TGTGCCAGCAGCGTAGGGGACATTTTAGCGGGTTTCCAAGAGACCCAGTACTTC
TRBD2,TRBV6-2/TRBV6-3,TRBJ2-3,many,CASSRRLATDTQYF,TGTGCCAGCAGTCGGCGACTAGCGACAGATACGCAGTATTTT
TRBD2,TRBV9,TRBJ2-3,-,CASSVGTSDYTQYF,TGTGCCAGCAGCGTCGGGACTAGCGATTATACGCAGTATTTT
-,TRBV7-9,TRBJ2-3,-,CASSLASGGDTQYF,TGTGCCAGCAGCTTAGCTAGCGGCGGTGATACGCAGTATTTT
-,TRBV4-1,TRBJ1-5,many,CASSQDRVRDYQPQHF,TGCGCCAGCAGCCAAGATCGGGTCAGGGACTATCAGCCCCAGCATTTT
-,TRBV12-5,TRBJ2-5,-,CASGLLTTGTQETQYF,TGTGCTAGTGGTTTGTTGACTACCGGGACCCAAGAGACCCAGTACTTC
-,TRBV19,TRBJ2-7,many,CASSPQGTYEQYF,TGTGCCAGTTCTCCCCAGGGCACCTACGAGCAGTACTTC
-,TRBV7-9,TRBJ2-3,few,CASSAGEGGSTDTQYF,TGTGCCAGCAGCGCCGGAGAAGGGGGGAGCACAGATACGCAGTATTTT
-,TRBV24-1,TRBJ2-5,many,CATSDLAGPETQYF,TGTGCCACCAGTGATCTCGCAGGCCCAGAGACCCAGTACTTC